The 9 T cell receptor beta chains reported below all come from one sample, sequenced in a study of T cell responses to AZD1222 COVID-19 vaccine. Clones were read by immunoSEQ multiplex PCR, and TCRdb kept only the in-frame ones, dropping some. Counted here are some 96,000 clones, 80% to 95% occurring once; the ten biggest clones make up under 2%. The starting material was peripheral blood, obtained on day 0 of AZD1222 vaccination. These receptors came from an adult in good health.

V gene TRBV29-1 combines with J gene TRBJ2-1; 10 bases are shared with TRBD2. CDR1 is SQVTM and CDR2 is ANQGSEA in the germline V gene. J gave up 4 bases and V 6 bases, and 6 bases lay outside the gene matches. CDR3 length equals 14 residues. CDR3 sequence (DNA): TGCAGCGTAAAGACTAGCGGGTTGTACAATGAGCAGTTCTTC. It yields the protein CSVKTSGLYNEQFF.

This chain links TRBV5-1 with TRBJ1-1, with D tentatively TRBD1 (5 bases). V shed 0 bases and J shed 3 bases, with 12 bases lying between them. The CDR3 length is 15 residues. Germline CDR1 and CDR2: SGHRS and YFSETQ. Here the CDR3 reads CASSLVVGGDTEAFF. CDR3 bases: TGCGCCAGCAGCTTGGTGGTTGGAGGGGACACTGAAGCTTTCTTT.

On this clone: A junction boundary mismatches the germline segment, possibly from a read error. The V gene is TRBV7-9, the J gene TRBJ2-7; D may match TRBD1 or TRBD2 (5 bases each). The CDR3 has 14 residues. The germline CDR1 and CDR2 sequences are SEHNR and FQNEAQ (reference sequence). As DNA, the CDR3 is TGTGCCAGCAGCTTAGCGCCTGCGAGGGGAGCAGTGCACTTC. Translation: CASSLAPARGAVHF. Complete variable domain (other parts from reference TRBV7-9 and TRBJ2-7): DTGVSQNPRHKITKRGQNVTFRCDPISEHNRLYWYRQTLGQGPEFLTYFQNEAQLEKSRLLSDRFSAERPKGSFSTLEIQRTEQGDSAMYLCASSLAPARGAVHFGPGTRLTVT.

V is TRBV4-1 and J is TRBJ2-3; D uncertain. CDR1 and CDR2 from the germline V gene are MGHRA and YSYEKL. This CDR3 contains 12 residues. V lost 1 base and J lost 7, with 6 bases in between. CDR3 nucleotide sequence: TGCGCCAGCAGCCAAGTGGGAAATACGCAGTATTTT. This sequence encodes CASSQVGNTQYF.

The rearrangement uses TRBV28 and TRBJ1-5; maybe TRBD1 (5 bases). Germline V CDR1 and CDR2: MDHEN, SYDVKM. Trimming pared 4 bases from V and 3 bases from J, leaving 10 bases between. This CDR3 is 14 amino acids long. CDR3 in DNA: TGTGCCAGCAGTTCCGGGGGTAACAATCAGCCCCAGCATTTT. It yields the protein CASSSGGNNQPQHF.

The CDR3: CASSVGLAGSGELFF. The CDR3 bases are TGCGCCAGCAGCGTGGGACTAGCGGGTTCCGGGGAGCTGTTTTTT. V and J are TRBV5-1 and TRBJ2-2, with TRBD2 matching over 12 bases. This CDR3 is built from 15 residues. Germline V gene lookup returns CDR1 SGHRS and CDR2 YFSETQ. V shed 4 bases, J shed 6 bases, and the junction held 4 bases outside the gene matches.

V usage is TRBV19 and J usage is TRBJ2-2; D is uncertain. The ends were cut back, 3 bases at V and 4 bases at J, with 9 bases in the middle. Germline V gene data show CDR1 as LNHDA and CDR2 as SQIVND (reference sequence). This CDR3 contains 14 residues. The CDR3 region has the DNA TGTGCCAGTAGTATCCACAGAATCACCGGGGAGCTGTTTTTT. This encodes CASSIHRITGELFF. Complete variable domain (other parts from reference TRBV19 and TRBJ2-2): DGGITQSPKYLFRKEGQNVTLSCEQNLNHDAMYWYRQDPGQGLRLIYYSQIVNDFQKGDIAEGYSVSREKKESFPLTVTSAQKNPTAFYLCASSIHRITGELFFGEGSRLTVL.

This chain uses TRBV6-5 with TRBJ1-5; tentatively, D is TRBD1 (5 bases). Germline V lookup: CDR1 MNHEY, CDR2 SVGAGI. Trimming cost V 2 bases and J 1 base, with 9 bases left between them. This CDR3 has 15 residues. The CDR3 protein is CASSYAGPSNQPQHF. The CDR3, as DNA: TGTGCCAGCAGTTACGCGGGGCCAAGCAATCAGCCCCAGCATTTT.

The V gene is TRBV7-9, the J gene TRBJ1-2; 8 bases are a match to TRBD1. The length of the CDR3 is 13 residues. The V gene end was trimmed by 10 bases and the J gene end by 4 bases; junction bases not matched to a gene: 8. Looked up from germline, CDR1 is SEHNR and CDR2 is FQNEAQ (reference sequence). The CDR3 spells CATGQGSAYGYTF. The CDR3, as DNA: TGTGCCACCGGACAGGGTTCAGCCTATGGCTACACCTTC. Supplemented by reference TRBV7-9 and TRBJ1-2, the full variable domain reads DTGVSQNPRHKITKRGQNVTFRCDPISEHNRLYWYRQTLGQGPEFLTYFQNEAQLEKSRLLSDRFSAERPKGSFSTLEIQRTEQGDSAMYLCATGQGSAYGYTFGSGTRLTVV.